This entry features one T cell receptor (beta chain) sequence. Germline trimming cut 3 bases from V and 0 bases from J; bases unmatched to any gene: 5. The CDR3 consists of 17 residues. Germline loops: CDR1 SNHLY, CDR2 FYNNEI. The sample is drawn from a study of blood T cell repertoires in COVID-19. Study-wide background: From T cells, B-cell-depleted T cells, or PBMCs came the material, which was cDNA or gDNA.

Authors' data handling: The assay estimated nucleated cells by amplifying reference gene primers. TCRdb's copy holds only in-frame clones and misses some; the assay was immunoSEQ multiplex PCR. The DNA gave D and trimming, while V, J and clone size come from that table. The sample lists fewer than 250,000 clones; roughly nine tenths were seen once. The receptor's source is a man aged 25-45 years with acute or convalescent COVID-19. V usage is TRBV2 and J usage is TRBJ2-5; 12 bases align to TRBD2. Sequenced: peripheral blood. Here the CDR3 DNA reads TGTGCCAGCAGTGAGGCTAGCGGGGGGGGAAACCAAGAGACCCAGTACTTC. It translates to CASSEASGGGNQETQYF. Complete variable domain (other parts from reference TRBV2 and TRBJ2-5): EPEVTQTPSHQVTQMGQEVILRCVPISNHLYFYWYRQILGQKVEFLVSFYNNEISEKSEIFDDQFSVERPDGSNFTLKIRSTKLEDSAMYFCASSEASGGGNQETQYFGPGTRLLVL.